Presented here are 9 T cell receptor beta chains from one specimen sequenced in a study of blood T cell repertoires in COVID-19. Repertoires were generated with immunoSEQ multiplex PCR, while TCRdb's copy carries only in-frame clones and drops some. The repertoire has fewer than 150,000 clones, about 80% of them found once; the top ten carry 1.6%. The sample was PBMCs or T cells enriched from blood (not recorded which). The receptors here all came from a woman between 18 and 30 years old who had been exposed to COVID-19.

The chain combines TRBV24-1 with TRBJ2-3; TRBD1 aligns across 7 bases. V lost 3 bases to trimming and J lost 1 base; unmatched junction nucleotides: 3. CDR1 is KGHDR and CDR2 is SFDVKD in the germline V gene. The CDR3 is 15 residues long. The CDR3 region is CATSDTGTGTDTQYF. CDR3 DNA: TGTGCCACCAGTGATACCGGGACAGGCACAGATACGCAGTATTTT.

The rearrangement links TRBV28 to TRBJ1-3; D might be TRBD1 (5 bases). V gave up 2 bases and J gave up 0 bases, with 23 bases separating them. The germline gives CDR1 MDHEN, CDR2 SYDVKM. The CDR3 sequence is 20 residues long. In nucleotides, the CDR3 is TGTGCCAGCAGTTTAAAGCCCCTACCGTGGGGCTCGAGCTCTGGAAACACCATATATTTT. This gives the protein CASSLKPLPWGSSSGNTIYF.

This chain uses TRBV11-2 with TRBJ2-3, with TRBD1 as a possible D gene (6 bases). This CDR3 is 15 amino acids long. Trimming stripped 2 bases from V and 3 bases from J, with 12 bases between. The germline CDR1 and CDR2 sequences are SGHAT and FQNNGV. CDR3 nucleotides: TGTGCCAGCAGCTTACAGGGGTTTATAACAGATACGCAGTATTTT. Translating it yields CASSLQGFITDTQYF. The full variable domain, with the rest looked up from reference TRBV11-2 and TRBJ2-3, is EAGVAQSPRYKIIEKRQSVAFWCNPISGHATLYWYQQILGQGPKLLIQFQNNGVVDDSQLPKDRFSAERLKGVDSTLKIQPAKLEDSAVYLCASSLQGFITDTQYFGPGTRLTVL.

CDR3 residues: CATSKAPRGSYNEQFF. The CDR3 DNA reads TGTGCCACCAGCAAAGCCCCTAGGGGAAGCTACAATGAGCAGTTCTTC. This chain links TRBV15 with TRBJ2-1, with D maybe TRBD1 (5 bases). CDR3 length: 16 amino acids. V was pared by 4 bases and J by 3 bases, with 16 bases between. Looked up from germline, CDR1 is LNHNV and CDR2 is YYDKDF (reference sequence).

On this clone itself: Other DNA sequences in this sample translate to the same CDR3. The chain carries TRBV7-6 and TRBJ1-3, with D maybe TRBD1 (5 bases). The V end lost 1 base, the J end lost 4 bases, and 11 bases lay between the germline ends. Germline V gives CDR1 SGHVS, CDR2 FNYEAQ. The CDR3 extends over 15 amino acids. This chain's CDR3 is CASSLGAGSGNTIYF. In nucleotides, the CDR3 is TGTGCCAGCAGCTTAGGCGCAGGGTCCGGAAACACCATATATTTT.

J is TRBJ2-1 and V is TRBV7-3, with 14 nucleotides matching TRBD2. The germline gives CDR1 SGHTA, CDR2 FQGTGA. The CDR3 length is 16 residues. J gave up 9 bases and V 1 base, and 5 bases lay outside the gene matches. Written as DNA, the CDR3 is TGTGCCAGCAGCTTAAATCCCGGGACTAGCGGGAGTGAGCAGTTCTTC. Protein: CASSLNPGTSGSEQFF.

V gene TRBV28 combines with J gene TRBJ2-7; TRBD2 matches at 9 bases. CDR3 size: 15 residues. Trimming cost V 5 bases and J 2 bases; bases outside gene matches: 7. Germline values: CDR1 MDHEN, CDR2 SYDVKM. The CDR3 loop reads CASSAGGGRAYEQYF. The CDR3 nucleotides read TGTGCCAGCAGTGCGGGGGGGGGTCGCGCCTACGAGCAGTACTTC. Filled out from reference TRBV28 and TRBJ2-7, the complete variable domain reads DVKVTQSSRYLVKRTGEKVFLECVQDMDHENMFWYRQDPGLGLRLIYFSYDVKMKEKGDIPEGYSVSREKKERFSLILESASTNQTSMYLCASSAGGGRAYEQYFGPGTRLTVT.

The CDR3 sequence: CASSFAGVPTEAFF. CDR3 coding DNA: TGTGCCAGCAGTTTTGCGGGGGTCCCCACTGAAGCTTTCTTT. V is TRBV28 and J is TRBJ1-1, with a possible D match to TRBD1 (5 bases). Trimming removed 3 bases at V and 4 bases at J, with 12 bases between. The CDR3 is 14 residues long. CDR1 and CDR2 from the germline V gene are MDHEN and SYDVKM.

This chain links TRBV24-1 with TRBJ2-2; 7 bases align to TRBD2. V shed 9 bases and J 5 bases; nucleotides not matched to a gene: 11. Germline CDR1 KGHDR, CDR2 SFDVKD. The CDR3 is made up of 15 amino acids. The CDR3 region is CATGASGAGTGELFF. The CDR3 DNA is TGTGCCACCGGGGCTAGCGGAGCGGGGACCGGGGAGCTGTTTTTT.